In this sample, the clone carrying this TCR beta chain turned up many times. Its antigen is undetermined. The germline gives CDR1 SGHNT, CDR2 YYREEE (reference sequence). V shed 2 bases and J shed 1 base, with 12 bases lying between them. This CDR3 has 15 residues. The data originate from a study of beta chain features in type 1 diabetes. Study results and caveats: Type 1 diabetes patients had TCRB CDR3s that were shorter (moderately but significantly so) in all four CD4+ subsets.

Expressed TCRB transcripts got sequenced, as all isolated RNA was reverse transcribed. Clones were sequenced by immunoSEQ multiplex PCR, and TCRdb holds only the in-frame ones, with some missing. Here the sample spans 400,000 or so clones, around 10% being singletons. The sequenced material came from central memory CD4+ T cells from blood. This chain connects TRBV5-4 to TRBJ1-1, with a possible D match to TRBD1 (5 bases). This clonotype was obtained from a man aged 30-40 years with type 1 diabetes. The CDR3 region is CASSFRDGQNTEAFF. The CDR3 coding sequence is TGTGCCAGCAGCTTCAGGGACGGGCAGAACACTGAAGCTTTCTTT.